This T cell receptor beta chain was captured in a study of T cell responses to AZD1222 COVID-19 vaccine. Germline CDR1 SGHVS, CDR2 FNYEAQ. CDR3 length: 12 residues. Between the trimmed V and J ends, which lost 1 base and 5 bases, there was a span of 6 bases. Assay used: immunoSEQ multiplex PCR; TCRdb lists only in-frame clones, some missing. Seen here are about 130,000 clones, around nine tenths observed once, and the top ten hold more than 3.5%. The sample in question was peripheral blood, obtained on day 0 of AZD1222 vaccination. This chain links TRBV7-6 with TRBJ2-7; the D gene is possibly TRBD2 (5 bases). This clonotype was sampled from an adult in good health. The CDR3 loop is CASSLDGDEQYF. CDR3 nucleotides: TGTGCCAGCAGCTTAGACGGGGACGAGCAGTACTTC.